This T cell receptor beta chain was sequenced in a study of PD-1 blockade in classical Hodgkin lymphoma. The germline V gene encodes CDR1 LGHNA and CDR2 YSLEER. V gave up 0 bases and J gave up 7 bases, with 13 bases separating them. The CDR3 contains 16 residues. Every patient experienced relapse after autologous stem cell transplantation, and brentuximab vedotin exposure varied. Magnetic depletion of unwanted cells isolated CD4+ T cells from thawed PBMCs. Libraries were prepared by immunoSEQ multiplex PCR; TCRdb keeps only in-frame clonotypes and omits some of them. The table lists roughly 25,000 clones, about 83% of them singletons.

The chain is built from TRBV4-3 and TRBJ1-6; D not certain. The material was CD4+ T cells from blood, obtained at baseline. This TCR was sampled from a human donor with classical Hodgkin lymphoma. The CDR3 region is CASSQDSKGGNSPLHF. The CDR3 DNA sequence: TGCGCCAGCAGCCAAGATAGCAAGGGCGGCAATTCACCCCTCCACTTT.